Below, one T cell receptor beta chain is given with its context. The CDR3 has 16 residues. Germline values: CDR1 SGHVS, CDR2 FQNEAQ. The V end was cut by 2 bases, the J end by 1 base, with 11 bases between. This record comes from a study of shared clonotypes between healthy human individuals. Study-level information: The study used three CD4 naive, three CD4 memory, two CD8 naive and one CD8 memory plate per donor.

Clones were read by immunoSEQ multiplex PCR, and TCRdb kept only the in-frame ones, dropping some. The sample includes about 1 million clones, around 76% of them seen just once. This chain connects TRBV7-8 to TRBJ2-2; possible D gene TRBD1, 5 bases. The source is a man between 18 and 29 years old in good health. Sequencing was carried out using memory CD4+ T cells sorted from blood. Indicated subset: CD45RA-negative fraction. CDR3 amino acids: CASSLKAGMNTGELFF. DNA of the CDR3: TGTGCCAGCAGCTTAAAGGCAGGGATGAACACCGGGGAGCTGTTTTTT.